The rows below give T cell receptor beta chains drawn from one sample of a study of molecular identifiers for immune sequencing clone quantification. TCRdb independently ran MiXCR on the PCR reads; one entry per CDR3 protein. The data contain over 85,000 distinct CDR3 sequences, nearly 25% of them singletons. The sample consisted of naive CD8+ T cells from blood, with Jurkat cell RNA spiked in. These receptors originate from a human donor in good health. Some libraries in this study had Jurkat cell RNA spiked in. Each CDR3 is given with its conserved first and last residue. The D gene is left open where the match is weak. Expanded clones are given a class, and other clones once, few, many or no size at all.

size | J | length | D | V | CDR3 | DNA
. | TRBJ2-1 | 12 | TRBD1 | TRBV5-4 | CASSGRQGLRFF | TGTGCCAGCAGCGGGAGACAGGGGTTACGGTTCTTC
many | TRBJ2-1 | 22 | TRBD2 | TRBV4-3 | CASSQDLGGTGKSSGRAGEQFF | TGCGCCAGCAGCCAAGATCTAGGAGGGACAGGGAAGTCTAGCGGGAGGGCCGGGGAGCAGTTCTTC
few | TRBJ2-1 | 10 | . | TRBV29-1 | CSVGSNEQFF | TGCAGCGTTGGGAGTAATGAGCAGTTCTTC
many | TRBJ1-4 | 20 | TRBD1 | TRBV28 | CASSTGQGAISPSTNEKLFF | TGTGCCAGCAGTACTGGACAGGGGGCGATCTCGCCTTCAACTAATGAAAAACTGTTTTTT
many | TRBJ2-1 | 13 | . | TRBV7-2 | CASSFFNNNEQFF | TGTGCCAGCAGCTTTTTTAATAACAATGAGCAGTTCTTC
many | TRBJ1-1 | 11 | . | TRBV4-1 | CASSQRDEAFF | TGCGCCAGCAGCCAGAGGGATGAAGCTTTCTTT
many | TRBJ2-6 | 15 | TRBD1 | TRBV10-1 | CASSGGTAGANVLTF | TGCGCCAGCAGTGGAGGGACAGCCGGGGCCAACGTCCTGACTTTC
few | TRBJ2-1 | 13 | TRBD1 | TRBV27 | CASRTGDYNEQFF | TGTGCCAGCCGCACAGGGGATTACAATGAGCAGTTCTTC
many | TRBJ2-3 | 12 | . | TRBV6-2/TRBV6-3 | CASTDGIDTQYF | TGTGCCAGCACCGACGGGATAGATACGCAGTATTTT
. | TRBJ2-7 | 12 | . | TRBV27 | CASSLKGDEQYF | TGTGCCAGCAGTTTAAAGGGAGACGAGCAGTACTTC
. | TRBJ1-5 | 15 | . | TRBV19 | CASNLEQYSNQPQHF | TGTGCCAGTAACCTAGAACAGTATAGCAATCAGCCCCAGCATTTT
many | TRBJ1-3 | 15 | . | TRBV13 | CASSSMTVSGNTIYF | TGTGCCAGCAGCTCAATGACAGTCTCTGGAAACACCATATATTTT
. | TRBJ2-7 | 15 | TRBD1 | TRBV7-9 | CASSLVQGASYEQYF | TGTGCCAGCAGCTTAGTGCAGGGGGCGTCCTACGAGCAGTACTTC
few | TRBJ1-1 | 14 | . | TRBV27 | CASSLRGLNTEAFF | TGTGCCAGCAGTTTACGGGGCCTTAACACTGAAGCTTTCTTT
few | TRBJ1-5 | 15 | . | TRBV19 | CASSIGSGGNQPQHF | TGTGCCAGTAGTATAGGGTCGGGAGGCAATCAGCCCCAGCATTTT
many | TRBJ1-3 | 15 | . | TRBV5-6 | CASSLDTAAGNTIYF | TGTGCCAGCAGCTTGGATACCGCGGCTGGAAACACCATATATTTT
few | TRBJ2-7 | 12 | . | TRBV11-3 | CASSRTTGEQYF | TGTGCCAGCAGCCGTACCACAGGGGAGCAGTACTTC
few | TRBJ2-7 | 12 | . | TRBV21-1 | CASSKAPGGKYF | TGTGCCAGCAGCAAAGCGCCCGGGGGCAAGTACTTC